This T cell receptor beta chain emerged from a study of cytomegalovirus exposure and HLA in healthy donors. Whole-study results and caveats: The study assumed roughly uniform donor sequencing depth for presence/absence analyses. In vitro checks showed that a few CMV-associated chains really do target CMV antigens. TRBV6-2, TRBV6-3 and other indistinguishable V segments were excluded.

This PCR relied on a set of 60 Vbeta primers and 13 Jbeta primers. In the study's own analysis: The authors later counted 65 million to 80 million unique TCR beta chains, roughly 11 million of them shared. TCRdb's copy holds only in-frame clones and misses some; the assay was immunoSEQ multiplex PCR. D and trimming come from the DNA, and the V and J calls and clone size come from that table. The table has 120,000 or so clones, 80% seen once. Comments on this clone: Its antigen is not known.

CDR1 ENHRY and CDR2 SYGVKD come from the germline V gene. Trimming removed 4 bases at V and 0 bases at J, with 12 bases between. CDR3 length: 16 residues. The sequenced material came from PBMCs. J is TRBJ2-2 and V is TRBV10-3; TRBD2 is a possible D gene (6 bases). The source is a man in his forties or fifties in good health and CMV-seronegative. The DNA of the CDR3 is TGTGCCATCAGTGGCGGGACGGATACGAACACCGGGGAGCTGTTTTTT. It yields the protein CAISGGTDTNTGELFF.